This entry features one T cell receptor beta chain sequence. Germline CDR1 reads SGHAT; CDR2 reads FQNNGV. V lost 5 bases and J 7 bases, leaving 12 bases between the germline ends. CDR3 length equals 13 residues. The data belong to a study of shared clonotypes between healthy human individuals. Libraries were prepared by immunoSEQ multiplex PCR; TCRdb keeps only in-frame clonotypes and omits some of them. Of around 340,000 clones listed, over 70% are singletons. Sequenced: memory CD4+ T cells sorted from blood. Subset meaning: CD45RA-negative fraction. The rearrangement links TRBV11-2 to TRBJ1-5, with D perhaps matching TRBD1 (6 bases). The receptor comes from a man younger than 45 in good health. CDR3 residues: CASSEQGGQPQHF. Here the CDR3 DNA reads TGTGCCAGCAGCGAACAGGGCGGGCAGCCCCAGCATTTT. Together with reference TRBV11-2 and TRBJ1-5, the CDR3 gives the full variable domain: EAGVAQSPRYKIIEKRQSVAFWCNPISGHATLYWYQQILGQGPKLLIQFQNNGVVDDSQLPKDRFSAERLKGVDSTLKIQPAKLEDSAVYLCASSEQGGQPQHFGDGTRLSIL.